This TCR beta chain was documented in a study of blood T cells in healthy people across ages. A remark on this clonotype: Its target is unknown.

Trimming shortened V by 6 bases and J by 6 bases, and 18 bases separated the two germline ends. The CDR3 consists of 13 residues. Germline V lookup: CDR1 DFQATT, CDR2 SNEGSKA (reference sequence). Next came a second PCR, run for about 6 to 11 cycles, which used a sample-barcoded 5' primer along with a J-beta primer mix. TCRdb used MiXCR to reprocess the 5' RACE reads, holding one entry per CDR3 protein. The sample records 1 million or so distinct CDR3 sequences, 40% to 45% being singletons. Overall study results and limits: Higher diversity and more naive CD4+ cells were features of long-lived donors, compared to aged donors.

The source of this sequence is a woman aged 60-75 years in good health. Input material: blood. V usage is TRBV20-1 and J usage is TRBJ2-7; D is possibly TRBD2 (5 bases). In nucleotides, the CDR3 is TGCAGTGCCGGACTGGAGGTGGTCGGCGAGCAGTACTTC. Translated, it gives CSAGLEVVGEQYF.